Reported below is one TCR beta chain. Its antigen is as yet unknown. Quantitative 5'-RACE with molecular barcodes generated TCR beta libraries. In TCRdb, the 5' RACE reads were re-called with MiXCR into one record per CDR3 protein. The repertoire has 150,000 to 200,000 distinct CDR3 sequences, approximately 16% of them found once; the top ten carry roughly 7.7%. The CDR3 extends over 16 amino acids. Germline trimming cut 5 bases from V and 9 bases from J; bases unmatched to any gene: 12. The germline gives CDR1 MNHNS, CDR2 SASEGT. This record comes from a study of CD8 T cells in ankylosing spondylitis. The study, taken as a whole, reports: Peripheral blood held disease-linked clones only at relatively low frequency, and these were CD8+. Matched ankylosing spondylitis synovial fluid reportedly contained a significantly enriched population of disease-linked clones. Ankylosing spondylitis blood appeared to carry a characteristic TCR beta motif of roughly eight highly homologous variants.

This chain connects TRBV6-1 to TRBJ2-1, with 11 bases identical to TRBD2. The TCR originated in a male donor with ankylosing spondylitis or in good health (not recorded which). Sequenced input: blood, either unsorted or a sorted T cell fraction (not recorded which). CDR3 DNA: TGTGCCAGCAGTCCGTCTAGCGGGAGGACGGGTAGTGAGCAGTTCTTC. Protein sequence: CASSPSSGRTGSEQFF.